The rows below give T cell receptor beta chains drawn from one sample of a study of cytomegalovirus exposure and HLA in healthy donors. Using immunoSEQ multiplex PCR, the repertoire was profiled, and TCRdb retains in-frame clones only, with some absent. The sample lists 200,000 or so clones; less than 90% were seen once. Sequencing was carried out using PBMCs. Receptor source: a woman aged 18-29 years in good health and CMV-seronegative. Both conserved end residues are part of each CDR3. D genes are given only for firm matches. Part of the rows lack a size; the others show once, few, many or a class for expanded clones.

D	size	J	V	DNA	CDR3
.	.	TRBJ1-1	TRBV7-8	TGTGCCAGCAGCTTAGCGGGACTCCCAGCAGATGAAGCTTTCTTT	CASSLAGLPADEAFF
.	.	TRBJ1-1	TRBV28	TGTGCCAGCAGTCAAGGCCGGAAGGCAGCTTTCTTT	CASSQGRKAAFF
TRBD1	.	TRBJ1-2	TRBV11-2	TGTGCCAGCAGCTTAGAGGGACAGGCAGGAGGCTACACCTTC	CASSLEGQAGGYTF
TRBD2	.	TRBJ2-2	TRBV7-8	TGTGCCAGCAGCTTAGGGTTGGGTAGCGGGGTTACCGGGGAGCTGTTTTTT	CASSLGLGSGVTGELFF
.	.	TRBJ2-7	TRBV29-1	TGCAGCGCCGCGTCAGGGTCTCACCCCTACGAGCAGTACTTC	CSAASGSHPYEQYF
TRBD1	once	TRBJ1-1	TRBV4-1	TGCGCCAGCAGCCACTTGGGACAGGGGAACACTGAAGCTTTCTTT	CASSHLGQGNTEAFF
.	.	TRBJ1-4	TRBV5-1	TGCGCCAGCAGCTCCGGGACAGAAAAACTGTTTTTT	CASSSGTEKLFF
.	.	TRBJ2-7	TRBV29-1	TGCAGCGTTGAAGATCCAGGGGAACAGGGCTACGAGCAGTACTTC	CSVEDPGEQGYEQYF
.	.	TRBJ1-1	TRBV29-1	TGCAGCGTCAGACGACCGGGACATATGAACACTGAAGCTTTCTTT	CSVRRPGHMNTEAFF
TRBD1	once	TRBJ2-1	TRBV7-3	TGTGCCAGCAGCCCCGCCGGGACAGGGCCCATGAATGAGCAGTTCTTC	CASSPAGTGPMNEQFF
.	.	TRBJ2-2	TRBV6-5	TGTGCCAGCAGTTACTCGACGGGGGCCGGGGAGCTGTTTTTT	CASSYSTGAGELFF
.	.	TRBJ1-5	TRBV6-5	TGTGCCAGCAGAAGGGGCAGCAACAATCAGCCCCAGCATTTT	CASRRGSNNQPQHF
.	.	TRBJ1-1	TRBV5-6	TGTGCCAGCAGCCGCAGACAAAACACTGAAGCTTTCTTT	CASSRRQNTEAFF
.	.	TRBJ1-1	TRBV6-1	TGTGCCAGCAGTGAAGCTTCCCAGGTGAACACTGAAGCTTTCTTT	CASSEASQVNTEAFF
TRBD1	.	TRBJ1-2	TRBV7-8	TGTGCCAGCAGCTGGGACAGATTAAACTACACCTTC	CASSWDRLNYTF
.	.	TRBJ2-6	TRBV5-1	TGCGCCAGCAGTCCTCCGGTATCTGGGGCCAACGTCCTGACTTTC	CASSPPVSGANVLTF
TRBD1	.	TRBJ2-7	TRBV11-2	TGTGCCAGCAGCTCAGACTTACAGGGGTACGAGCAGTACTTC	CASSSDLQGYEQYF
TRBD1	.	TRBJ1-2	TRBV5-1	TGCGCCAGCAGCAGCAGACAGGGGCACTATGGCTACACCTTC	CASSSRQGHYGYTF
.	.	TRBJ1-2	TRBV29-1	TGCAGCGTCCCACAGGGAAATGGCTACACCTTC	CSVPQGNGYTF
TRBD2	.	TRBJ2-5	TRBV6-5	TGTGCCAGCAGTTCAGCCGGGACTAGTCAAGAGACCCAGTACTTC	CASSSAGTSQETQYF
.	.	TRBJ2-5	TRBV5-1	TGCGCCAGCAGCTTTGGGTCAGGCCAAGAGACCCAGTACTTC	CASSFGSGQETQYF
TRBD1	.	TRBJ1-1	TRBV2	TGTGCCAGCAGTGAAGCGGACGACAGGGCCCTGAACACTGAAGCTTTCTTT	CASSEADDRALNTEAFF
TRBD1	.	TRBJ2-7	TRBV18	TGTGCCAGCCAGCCGGGACAGGGGGGCGAGCAGTACTTC	CASQPGQGGEQYF
TRBD1	.	TRBJ1-2	TRBV5-4	TGTGCCAGCAGCCCGACAGGGGGGCAACATCAGAGCTACACCTTC	CASSPTGGQHQSYTF